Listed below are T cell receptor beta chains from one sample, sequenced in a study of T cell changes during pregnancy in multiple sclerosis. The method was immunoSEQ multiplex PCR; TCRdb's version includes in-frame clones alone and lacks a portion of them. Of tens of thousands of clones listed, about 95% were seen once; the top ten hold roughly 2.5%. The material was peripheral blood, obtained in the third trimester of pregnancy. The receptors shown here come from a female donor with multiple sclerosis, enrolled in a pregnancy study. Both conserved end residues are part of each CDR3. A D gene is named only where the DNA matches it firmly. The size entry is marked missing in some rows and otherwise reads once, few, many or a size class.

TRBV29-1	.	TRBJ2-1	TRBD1	TGCAGCGTCGCTTCCGGGACAGGGGATAGCAATGAGCAGTTCTTC	CSVASGTGDSNEQFF
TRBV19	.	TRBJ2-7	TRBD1	TGTGCCAGTGGACAGGATTCTACCTACGAGCAGTACTTC	CASGQDSTYEQYF
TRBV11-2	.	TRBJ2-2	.	TGTGCCAGCAGCTTAGCGAGGCCGGGCGGGGAGCTGTTTTTT	CASSLARPGGELFF
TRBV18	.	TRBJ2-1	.	TGTGCCAGCTCACTTAACAGGGACAATGAGCAGTTCTTC	CASSLNRDNEQFF
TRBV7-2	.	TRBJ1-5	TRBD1	TGTGCCAGCAGCTTAGCGGGGACAGGGGTCGACCAGCCCCAGCATTTT	CASSLAGTGVDQPQHF
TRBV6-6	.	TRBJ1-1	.	TGTGCCAGCAGGTTTCACAGGAACACTGAAGCTTTCTTT	CASRFHRNTEAFF
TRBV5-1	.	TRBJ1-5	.	TGCGCCAGCAGCACCGACCGGGGGCCCCAGCATTTT	CASSTDRGPQHF
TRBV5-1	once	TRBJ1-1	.	TGCGCCAGCAGCTTGGTTTGGGGGGGCGCGCACACTGAAGCTTTCTTT	CASSLVWGGAHTEAFF
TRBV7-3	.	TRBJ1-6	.	TGTGCCAGCAGCCAAGAGAGCTACCCTAATTCACCCCTCCACTTT	CASSQESYPNSPLHF
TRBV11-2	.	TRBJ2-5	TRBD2	TGTGCCAGCAGCTTAGCGAGTGGATGGACTAGCGGGGAGGAGACCCAGTACTTC	CASSLASGWTSGEETQYF
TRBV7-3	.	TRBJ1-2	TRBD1	TGTGCCAGCAGCTTAACGGTGACAGGGGCAGGCTACACCTTC	CASSLTVTGAGYTF
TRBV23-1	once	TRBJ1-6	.	TGCGCCAGCACCCTGGGGGGGGTCGGCACCTATAATTCACCCCTCCACTTT	CASTLGGVGTYNSPLHF
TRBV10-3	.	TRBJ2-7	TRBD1	TGTGCCATCGGGACAGCGAGCTCCTACGAGCAGTACTTC	CAIGTASSYEQYF
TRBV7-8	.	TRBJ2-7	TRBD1	TGTGCCAGCACCACCCGGGACAGGGACGAGCAGTACTTC	CASTTRDRDEQYF
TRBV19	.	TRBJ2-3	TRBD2	TGTGCCAGTAGTGAGACTAGCGGGGGATTAGATACGCAGTATTTT	CASSETSGGLDTQYF
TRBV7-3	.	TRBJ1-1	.	TGTGCCAGCAGGTCACAGGGGAACACTGAAGCTTTCTTT	CASRSQGNTEAFF
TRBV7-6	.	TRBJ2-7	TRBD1	TGTGCCAGCAGCCCCGCGACAGGGAAGAATCCGTACGAGCAGTACTTC	CASSPATGKNPYEQYF
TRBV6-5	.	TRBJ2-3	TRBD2	TGTGCCAGCAGACCGGCGGGGGGGCCTGTAGATACGCAGTATTTT	CASRPAGGPVDTQYF
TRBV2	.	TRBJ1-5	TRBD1	TGTGCCAGCAGTCCCGGGACAGGGGCAAATCAGCCCCAGCATTTT	CASSPGTGANQPQHF
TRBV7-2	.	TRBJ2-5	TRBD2	TGTGCCAGCAGCAAGCGGGCTAGCGGGGGGGTTAAACAAGAGACCCAGTACTTC	CASSKRASGGVKQETQYF
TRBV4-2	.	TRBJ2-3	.	TGTGCCAGCAGGGAGGGACTTCCCTCAGATACGCAGTATTTT	CASREGLPSDTQYF
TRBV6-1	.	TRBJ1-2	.	TGTGCCAGCAGTGAACCGGGGAATAACTATGGCTACACCTTC	CASSEPGNNYGYTF
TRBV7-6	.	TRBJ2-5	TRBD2	TGTGCCAGCAGCTGGGGCGGGGGGGCCGGAGAGACCCAGTACTTC	CASSWGGGAGETQYF
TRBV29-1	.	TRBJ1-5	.	TGCAGCGTTGTCCCCCCCGGGGTGGATCAGCCCCAGCATTTT	CSVVPPGVDQPQHF
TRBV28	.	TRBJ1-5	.	TGTGCCAGCAGGAGTAGCGGGGGGGGCGGCAATCAGCCCCAGCATTTT	CASRSSGGGGNQPQHF
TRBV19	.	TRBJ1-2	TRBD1	TGTGCCAGTAGTATCCAGACAGGGAGCAACTATGGCTACACCTTC	CASSIQTGSNYGYTF
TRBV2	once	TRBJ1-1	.	TGTGCCAGCAGCCGGGGGGCTGAAGCTTTCTTT	CASSRGAEAFF
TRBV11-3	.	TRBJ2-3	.	TGTGCCAGCAGCTTAGGGGCGGGCTCTAGCACAGATACGCAGTATTTT	CASSLGAGSSTDTQYF
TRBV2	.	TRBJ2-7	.	TGTGCCAGCAGTGTTGGACAGGACTATATCGAGCAGTACTTC	CASSVGQDYIEQYF
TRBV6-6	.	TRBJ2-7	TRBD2	TGTGCCACCGCAATTATAAGCGGCGGGGGGATGAACGAGCAGTACTTC	CATAIISGGGMNEQYF
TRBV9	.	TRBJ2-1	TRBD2	TGTGCCAGCAGCGTAGCGAGCGGGGGGGTCTCCTACAATGAGCAGTTCTTC	CASSVASGGVSYNEQFF
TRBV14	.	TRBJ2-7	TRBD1	TGTGCCAGCAGCCAACCGGGACAGGGGGACGAGCAGTACTTC	CASSQPGQGDEQYF
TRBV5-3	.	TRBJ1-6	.	TGTGCCAGAAGCTACGGGTCTTATCGGAGGAACTATAATTCACCCCTCCACTTT	CARSYGSYRRNYNSPLHF
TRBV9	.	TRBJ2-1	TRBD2	TGTGCCAGCAGCGTAGACTTAGCGGGGTCCTACAATGAGCAGTTCTTC	CASSVDLAGSYNEQFF
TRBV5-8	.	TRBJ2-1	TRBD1	TGTGCCAGCAGCACGACAGGGTCTCGAAACGATGAGCAGTTCTTC	CASSTTGSRNDEQFF
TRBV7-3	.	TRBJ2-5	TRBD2	TGTGCCAGCAGCTTATTGGGAGGGCCCGCGGAGACCCAGTACTTC	CASSLLGGPAETQYF
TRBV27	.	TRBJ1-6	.	TGTGCCAGCAGTAAGCCAGAGGGCCGCTATAATTCACCCCTCCACTTT	CASSKPEGRYNSPLHF
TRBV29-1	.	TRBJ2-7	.	TGCAGCATCTGGACAGACTACGAGCAGTACTTC	CSIWTDYEQYF
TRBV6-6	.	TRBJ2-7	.	TGTGCCAGCAGTTACCTGTACAGTGAGCAGTACTTC	CASSYLYSEQYF
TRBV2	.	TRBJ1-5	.	TGTGCCAGCAGCGACCCGGGAAACAATCAGCCCCAGCATTTT	CASSDPGNNQPQHF
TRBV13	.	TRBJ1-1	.	TGTGCCAGCAGCTTAGGGAGGACTGAAGCTTTCTTT	CASSLGRTEAFF
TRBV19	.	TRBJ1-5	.	TGTGCCAGTAGTATAGATGGGGACATAAATCAGCCCCAGCATTTT	CASSIDGDINQPQHF
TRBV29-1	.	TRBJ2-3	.	TGCAGCGTCCGGAGGAGCACAGATACGCAGTATTTT	CSVRRSTDTQYF
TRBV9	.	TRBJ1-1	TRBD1	TGTGCCAGCAGCGATGGGACAGGGAACACTGAAGCTTTCTTT	CASSDGTGNTEAFF
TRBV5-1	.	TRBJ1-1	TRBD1	TGCGCCAGCAGCTTGGAGGGGGCACGCACTGAAGCTTTCTTT	CASSLEGARTEAFF
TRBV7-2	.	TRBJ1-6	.	TGTGCCAGCAGCTTAGTTGCTATTAATTCACCCCTCCACTTT	CASSLVAINSPLHF